This is a list of T cell receptor beta chains from one sample in a study of blood T cells in healthy people across ages. TCRdb called the 5' RACE reads again in MiXCR, with one record for every CDR3 protein. The repertoire holds 700,000 to 1,000,000 distinct CDR3 sequences, with approximately 44% as singletons. Input material: blood. These TCRs come from a man aged 55 to 70 in good health. The CDR3 runs from the conserved cysteine through the conserved F or W. A D gene is named only where the DNA matches it firmly. Where a row states a size, it is once, few, many or the class of an expanded clone; other rows omit it.

>TRBJ1-5|TRBV4-1|.|.
TGCGCCAGCAGCCAAGTGCTGAGCAATCAGCCCCAGCATTTT
CASSQVLSNQPQHF
>TRBJ2-7|TRBV29-1|few|.
TGCAGGCGCTTGGAGGGGTCTTTCGAGCAGTACTTC
CRRLEGSFEQYF
>TRBJ2-5|TRBV15|.|.
TGTGCCACCAGCAGAGCAGGGTCCAACAATGAGCAGTACTTC
CATSRAGSNNEQYF
>TRBJ1-5|TRBV6-1|.|.
TGTGCCAGCCGACAGGATAGCAATCAGCCCCAGCATTTT
CASRQDSNQPQHF
>TRBJ2-5|TRBV11-3|few|TRBD2
TGTGCCAGCAGTCGCGGGGGGACCCAAGAGACCCAGTACTTC
CASSRGGTQETQYF
>TRBJ2-3|TRBV7-9|few|.
TGTGCCAGCAGCTTAGCTGGTAGTTCTCCAGATACGCAGTATTTT
CASSLAGSSPDTQYF
>TRBJ1-4|TRBV29-1|many|.
TGCAGCATAACATCCCGCGAAAAACTGTTTTTT
CSITSREKLFF
>TRBJ2-1|TRBV7-3|many|TRBD2
TGTGCCAGCAGCCCCGGGGGGTCCAATGAGCAGTTCTTC
CASSPGGSNEQFF
>TRBJ2-5|TRBV29-1|.|TRBD2
TGCAGCGTTGCCCCCGAGGGTCTAGCGGGGGGTCGGTACCAAGAGACCCAGTACTTC
CSVAPEGLAGGRYQETQYF
>TRBJ2-5|TRBV7-2|.|.
TGTGCCCGCAGCTTAGCCGCGCGGATGGCGCAAGAGACCCAGTACTTC
CARSLAARMAQETQYF
>TRBJ1-6|TRBV10-3|.|.
TGTGCCATCAGCGGGGTGGATAATTCACCCCTCCACTTT
CAISGVDNSPLHF
>TRBJ1-6|TRBV29-1|few|TRBD1
TGCAGCGTTAATGGACAGGGCCGCGTACTCCACTTT
CSVNGQGRVLHF
>TRBJ1-1|TRBV19|.|.
TGTGCCAGTAGTATTGGGGCAGCTACTGAAGCTTTCTTT
CASSIGAATEAFF
>TRBJ2-7|TRBV6-1|once|TRBD1
TGTGCCAGCAGTGATACGACAGGGCCCGGTTGGTACTTC
CASSDTTGPGWYF
>TRBJ1-4|TRBV6-5|few|.
TGTGCCAGCAGTCTCCGGGACATCAAGACGGGAGAAAAACTGTTTTTT
CASSLRDIKTGEKLFF
>TRBJ1-2|TRBV6-6|.|.
TGTGCCAGCAGTTACAATGGGGCTACCTATGGCTACACCTTC
CASSYNGATYGYTF
>TRBJ2-6|TRBV11-2|few|TRBD1
TGTGCCAGCAGCTCCAGCCGGGACAGCGACTACTCTGGGGCCAACGTCCTGACTTTC
CASSSSRDSDYSGANVLTF
>TRBJ2-7|TRBV11-2|few|TRBD1
TGTGCCACCCAGGGTTCGGACAGGAGCTCCTACGAGCAGTACTTC
CATQGSDRSSYEQYF
>TRBJ1-1|TRBV5-8|few|.
TGTGCCAGCAGCTTAGGATACGGGTATAACACTGAAGCTTTCTTT
CASSLGYGYNTEAFF
>TRBJ2-7|TRBV18|.|.
TGTGCCAGCTCACCACCGGCAGGGACCTACGAGCAGTACTTC
CASSPPAGTYEQYF
>TRBJ1-5|TRBV6-5|few|.
TGTGCCAGCAGTACCAGGGAGCTTCAGCCCCAGCATTTT
CASSTRELQPQHF
>TRBJ2-7|TRBV20-1|.|TRBD1
TGCAGTGCCAGGGGGACAGCCTACGAGCAGTACTTC
CSARGTAYEQYF
>TRBJ2-5|TRBV20-1|few|TRBD1
TGCAGTGCTAGAAGACAGGGGGCCCAAGAGACCCAGTACTTC
CSARRQGAQETQYF
>TRBJ1-4|TRBV13|.|.
TGTGCCAGCAGCCAGAGGACCTCCAGGACTAATGAAAAACTGTTTTTT
CASSQRTSRTNEKLFF
>TRBJ2-7|TRBV18|.|.
TGTGCCAGCTCACCCAACCAGGGAGGAGTCCACGAGCAGTACTTC
CASSPNQGGVHEQYF
>TRBJ1-2|TRBV7-2|.|.
TGTGCCAGCAGCGTAGCGACCCTCGGGAATGGCTACACCTTC
CASSVATLGNGYTF
>TRBJ2-1|TRBV2|.|.
TGTGCCAGCAGTGTAGGGAGGACAGGTCACAATGAGCAGTTCTTC
CASSVGRTGHNEQFF
>TRBJ1-1|TRBV7-9|.|.
TGTGCCAGCAGCTTTAAGGGCAACACTGAAGCTTTCTTT
CASSFKGNTEAFF
>TRBJ2-7|TRBV6-1|.|TRBD2
TGTGCCAGCAAGAGGACTAGCCCCACCCAGTACTTC
CASKRTSPTQYF
>TRBJ2-2|TRBV2|.|.
TGTGCCAGCAAGCCAGGGAGTACCGGGGAGCTGTTTTTT
CASKPGSTGELFF
>TRBJ2-3|TRBV20-1|.|.
TGCAGTGTACGACCAGGTCTCCGTCCAGATACGCAGTATTTT
CSVRPGLRPDTQYF
>TRBJ2-3|TRBV5-1|.|.
TGCTCCAGCAGCTTGTCATCTCCCACAGATACGCAGTATTTT
CSSSLSSPTDTQYF
>TRBJ1-5|TRBV4-3|many|.
TGCGCCAGCAGCCAAGACGGGGGCCCCAATCAGCCCCAGCATTTT
CASSQDGGPNQPQHF
>TRBJ1-2|TRBV3-1|many|.
TGTGCCAGCAGCCAAGTCCTGGGATGGAACTATGGCTACACCTTC
CASSQVLGWNYGYTF
>TRBJ2-1|TRBV3-1|.|TRBD1
TGTGCCAGCAGCCAAGAGAGACAGGGATACAATGAGCAGTTCTTC
CASSQERQGYNEQFF
>TRBJ2-1|TRBV29-1|few|.
TGCAGCGCCGTTCCTACAGGTGGCGAGCAGTTCTTC
CSAVPTGGEQFF
>TRBJ1-2|TRBV6-5|.|.
TGTGCCAGCATCGCAGGGCTGGGCTATGGCTACACCTTC
CASIAGLGYGYTF
>TRBJ2-2|TRBV4-3|once|TRBD2
TGCGCCAGCAGCCAAGATGGACTAGCGGGCGCAGGGGAGCTGTTTTTT
CASSQDGLAGAGELFF
>TRBJ1-2|TRBV6-5|.|TRBD1
TGTGCCAGCAGCTTGGACAGGTGGAACTATGGCTACACCTTC
CASSLDRWNYGYTF
>TRBJ1-3|TRBV3-1|few|.
TGTGCCAGCAGTTTCGACACAGCCGTATCCTCTGGAAACACCATATATTTT
CASSFDTAVSSGNTIYF
>TRBJ2-3|TRBV5-1|once|TRBD1
TGCGCCAGCAGCGAGACAGGGCCTCCAGATACGCAGTATTTT
CASSETGPPDTQYF
>TRBJ1-6|TRBV20-1|.|TRBD1
TGCAGTGCACGGACAGGCCTTAGCTCCTATAATTCACCCCTCCACTTT
CSARTGLSSYNSPLHF
>TRBJ1-2|TRBV4-3|few|.
TGCGCCAGCAGCCAAGATGTGTCCCGGGCAAGTGGCTACACCTTC
CASSQDVSRASGYTF
>TRBJ1-2|TRBV2|few|.
TGTGCCAGCAGTGAAGGTGGAAACTATGGCTACACCTTC
CASSEGGNYGYTF
>TRBJ2-5|TRBV6-2/TRBV6-3|.|TRBD2
TGTGCCAGCAGTTACTCGAGAGGACTAGCAGACCAGTACTTC
CASSYSRGLADQYF
>TRBJ2-3|TRBV7-9|.|.
TGTGCCAGCAGCGTATCCCCATTTGTGGGGCAGTATTTT
CASSVSPFVGQYF
>TRBJ2-3|TRBV2|few|TRBD1
TGTGCCAGCAGGGGAACAGGGGGCGTAACAGATACGCAGTATTTT
CASRGTGGVTDTQYF
>TRBJ1-1|TRBV12-3/TRBV12-4|.|.
TGTGCCAGCAGTTTTCAGGGTCGGTGCACTGAAGCTTTCTTT
CASSFQGRCTEAFF
>TRBJ2-7|TRBV6-1|few|.
TGTGCCAGTAAACACCGCTCCTCTCACGAGCAGTACTTC
CASKHRSSHEQYF
>TRBJ2-5|TRBV2|few|.
TGTGCCAGCAGTGGACAGCGGGCGGAGACCCAGTACTTC
CASSGQRAETQYF
>TRBJ2-7|TRBV7-2|.|TRBD1
TGTGCCAGCAGCCTTGGGGGGACAGGCCGGTACGAGCAGTACTTC
CASSLGGTGRYEQYF
>TRBJ1-2|TRBV7-2|few|.
TGTGCCAGCAGCTACAACTCAGGGTTGTTCGGCTACACCTTC
CASSYNSGLFGYTF
>TRBJ1-6|TRBV18|.|.
TGTGCCAGCTCACCAACTCGGGCAGTAACAATAAGTTCACCCCTCCACTTT
CASSPTRAVTISSPLHF
>TRBJ2-3|TRBV4-3|.|TRBD2
TGCGCCAGCAGCCAGAAGGACCTAGCGGGACTCACAGATACGCAGTATTTT
CASSQKDLAGLTDTQYF
>TRBJ2-7|TRBV9|.|TRBD1
TGTGCCAGCAGCGTAGGGACAGGGTTGGGCTACGAGCAGTACTTC
CASSVGTGLGYEQYF